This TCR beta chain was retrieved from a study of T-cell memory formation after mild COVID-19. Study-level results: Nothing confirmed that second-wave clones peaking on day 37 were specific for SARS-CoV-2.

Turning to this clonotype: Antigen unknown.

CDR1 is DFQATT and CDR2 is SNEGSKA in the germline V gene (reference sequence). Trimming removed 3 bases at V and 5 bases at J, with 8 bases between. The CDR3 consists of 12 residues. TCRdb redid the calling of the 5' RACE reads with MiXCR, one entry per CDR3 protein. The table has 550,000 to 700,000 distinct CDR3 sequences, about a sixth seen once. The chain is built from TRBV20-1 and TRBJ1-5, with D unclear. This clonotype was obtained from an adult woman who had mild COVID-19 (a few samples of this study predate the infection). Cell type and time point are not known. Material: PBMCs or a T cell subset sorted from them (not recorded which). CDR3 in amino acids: CSARENHQPQHF. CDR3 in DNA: TGCAGTGCTAGGGAGAACCATCAGCCCCAGCATTTT.